A single sample gave rise to the 2 T cell receptor beta chains below, sequenced in a study of blood T cell repertoires in COVID-19. Generated by immunoSEQ multiplex PCR, the TCRdb table keeps only in-frame clones and is missing some. The sample records approximately 160,000 clones, more than 75% being singletons. The material sequenced was PBMCs or T cells enriched from blood (not recorded which). The source is a man aged 35-49 years who had recovered from COVID-19.

The chain is built from TRBV6-5 and TRBJ2-5, with D unresolved. The germline V gene encodes CDR1 MNHEY and CDR2 SVGAGI. V was shortened by 10 bases and J by 2 bases, with 14 bases between the two germline ends. The CDR3 runs 13 residues. The CDR3 spells CATALVGQETQYF. Written as DNA, the CDR3 is TGTGCCACCGCACTCGTCGGTCAAGAGACCCAGTACTTC.

The chain is built from TRBV30 and TRBJ1-1; D is uncertain. Germline V gene lookup returns CDR1 GTSNPN and CDR2 SVGIG (reference sequence). The length of the CDR3 is 15 residues. Trimming removed 0 bases from V and 3 bases from J, with 14 bases in between. DNA of the CDR3: TGTGCCTGGAGTGTCTCGGGAGGGCTTCACACTGAAGCTTTCTTT. Its translation: CAWSVSGGLHTEAFF.